This TCR beta chain derives from a study of T cell responses to AZD1222 COVID-19 vaccine. Overall study findings and caveats: Vaccine-associated CD4 TCRs ranged over spike, dominating at 160-218 and 743-854. Clonal diversity was possibly underestimated, and the donors were mostly white British, with more females.

Regarding this clone: The antigen remains undetermined.

The protocol was immunoSEQ multiplex PCR, while the TCRdb copy is restricted to in-frame clones and leaves out a portion. This table holds under 150,000 clones, about 90% found once. Germline V gene data show CDR1 as LNHDA and CDR2 as SQIVND (reference sequence). This CDR3 region has 18 residues. The V gene lost 2 bases and the J gene lost 0 bases, with 14 bases spanning the gap. Pooled samples include second doses given at about 4 or 12 weeks. The receptor was isolated from an adult who received the AZD1222 COVID-19 vaccine. The rearrangement joins TRBV19 to TRBJ1-6; unclear D gene. The sequencing used peripheral blood, collected 28 days after the second AZD1222 dose. Written as DNA, the CDR3 is TGTGCCAGTAGTATAAAGAAGGGTCTTAGCTCCTATAATTCACCCCTCCACTTT. Protein product: CASSIKKGLSSYNSPLHF.